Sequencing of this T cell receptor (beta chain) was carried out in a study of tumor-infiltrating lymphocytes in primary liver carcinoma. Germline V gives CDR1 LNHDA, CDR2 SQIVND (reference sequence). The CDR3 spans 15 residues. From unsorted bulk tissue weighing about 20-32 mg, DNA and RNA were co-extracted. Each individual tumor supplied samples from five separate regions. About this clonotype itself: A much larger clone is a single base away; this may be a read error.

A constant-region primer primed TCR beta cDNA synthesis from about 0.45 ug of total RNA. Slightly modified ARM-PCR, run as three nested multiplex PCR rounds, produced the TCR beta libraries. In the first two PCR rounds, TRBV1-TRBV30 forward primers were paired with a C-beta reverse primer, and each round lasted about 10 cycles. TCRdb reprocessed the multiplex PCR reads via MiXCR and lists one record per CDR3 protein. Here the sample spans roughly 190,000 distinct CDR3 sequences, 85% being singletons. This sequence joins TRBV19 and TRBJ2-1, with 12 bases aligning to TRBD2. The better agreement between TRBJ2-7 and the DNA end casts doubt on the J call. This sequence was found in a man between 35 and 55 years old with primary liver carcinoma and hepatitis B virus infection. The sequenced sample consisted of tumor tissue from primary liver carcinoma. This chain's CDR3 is CASSPRGLAGNEQYF. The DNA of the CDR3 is TGTGCCAGTAGTCCTAGGGGACTAGCGGGTAATGAGCAGTACTTC.